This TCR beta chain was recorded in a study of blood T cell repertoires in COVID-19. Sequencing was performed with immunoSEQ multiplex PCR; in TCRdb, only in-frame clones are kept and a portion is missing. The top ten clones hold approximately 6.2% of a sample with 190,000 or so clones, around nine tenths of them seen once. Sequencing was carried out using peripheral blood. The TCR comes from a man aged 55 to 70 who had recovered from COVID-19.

The CDR3 reads CASSTGLAGGLQTYNEQFF. DNA of the CDR3: TGTGCCAGCAGTACCGGACTAGCGGGAGGGCTTCAGACCTACAATGAGCAGTTCTTC. V and J are TRBV27 and TRBJ2-1, with TRBD2 matching 15 bases. The CDR3 is 19 residues long. The J segment lost 2 bases and the V segment lost 5 bases, leaving 10 bases of the junction unmatched. Germline CDR1 MNHEY, CDR2 SMNVEV (reference sequence).